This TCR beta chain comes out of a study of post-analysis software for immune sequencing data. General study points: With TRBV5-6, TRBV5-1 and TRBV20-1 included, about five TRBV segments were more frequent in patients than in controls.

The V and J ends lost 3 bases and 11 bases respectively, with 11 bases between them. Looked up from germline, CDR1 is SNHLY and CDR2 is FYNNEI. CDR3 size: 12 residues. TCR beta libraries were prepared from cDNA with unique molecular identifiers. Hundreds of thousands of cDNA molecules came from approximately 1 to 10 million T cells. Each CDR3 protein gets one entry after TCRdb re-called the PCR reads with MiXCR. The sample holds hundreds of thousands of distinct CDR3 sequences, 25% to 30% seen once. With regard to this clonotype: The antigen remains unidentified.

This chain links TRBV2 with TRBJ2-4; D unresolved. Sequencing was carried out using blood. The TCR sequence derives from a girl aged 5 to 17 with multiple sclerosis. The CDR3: CASSERLRLQYF. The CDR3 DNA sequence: TGTGCCAGCAGTGAGAGACTGCGGCTTCAGTACTTC.